The 4 T cell receptor beta chains presented below share a single source sample, sequenced in a study of blood T cell repertoires in COVID-19. Here immunoSEQ multiplex PCR was the method, and the copy in TCRdb shows in-frame clones only, minus some. Among 160,000 or so clones listed, roughly 89% were seen once. Material: peripheral blood. These receptor sequences come from a woman aged 45-65 years with acute or convalescent COVID-19.

CDR3 coding DNA: TGCGCCAGCAGCTTGGAGGGGTTAGAGACCCAGTACTTC. Translating it yields CASSLEGLETQYF. The J gene is TRBJ2-5, the V gene TRBV5-1; D is possibly TRBD1 (5 bases). The CDR3 totals 13 residues. Germline V gene lookup returns CDR1 SGHRS and CDR2 YFSETQ. The V end lost 0 bases, the J end lost 4 bases, and 7 bases lay between the germline ends.

The chain combines TRBV7-2 with TRBJ2-5, with D perhaps matching TRBD2 (5 bases). Per the germline V gene, CDR1 is SGHTA and CDR2 is FQGNSA. The CDR3 runs 14 residues. With 5 bases removed from V and 0 bases from J, the gap between germline ends came to 10 bases. The CDR3 nucleotides are TGTGCCAGCAGCCCCCGGACTTACCAAGAGACCCAGTACTTC. Residues: CASSPRTYQETQYF.

The chain has TRBV24-1 and TRBJ2-5; 10 bases align to TRBD1. The V gene's germline CDR1 is KGHDR and CDR2 SFDVKD. V lost 5 bases to trimming and J lost 0 bases; unmatched junction nucleotides: 5. This CDR3 region has 16 residues. Here the CDR3 reads CATSGSGQGYQETQYF. Here the CDR3 DNA reads TGTGCCACCAGTGGCTCGGGACAGGGGTACCAAGAGACCCAGTACTTC.

CDR3 sequence reads: CASSLVGSSNQPQHF. The CDR3, as DNA: TGTGCCAGCAGTTTGGTCGGGTCTAGCAATCAGCCCCAGCATTTT. J is TRBJ1-5 and V is TRBV27; no reliable D call. The germline V gene has CDR1 MNHEY and CDR2 SMNVEV (reference sequence). The CDR3 is 15 residues long. Trimming cost V 3 bases and J 0 bases, with 9 bases left between them.